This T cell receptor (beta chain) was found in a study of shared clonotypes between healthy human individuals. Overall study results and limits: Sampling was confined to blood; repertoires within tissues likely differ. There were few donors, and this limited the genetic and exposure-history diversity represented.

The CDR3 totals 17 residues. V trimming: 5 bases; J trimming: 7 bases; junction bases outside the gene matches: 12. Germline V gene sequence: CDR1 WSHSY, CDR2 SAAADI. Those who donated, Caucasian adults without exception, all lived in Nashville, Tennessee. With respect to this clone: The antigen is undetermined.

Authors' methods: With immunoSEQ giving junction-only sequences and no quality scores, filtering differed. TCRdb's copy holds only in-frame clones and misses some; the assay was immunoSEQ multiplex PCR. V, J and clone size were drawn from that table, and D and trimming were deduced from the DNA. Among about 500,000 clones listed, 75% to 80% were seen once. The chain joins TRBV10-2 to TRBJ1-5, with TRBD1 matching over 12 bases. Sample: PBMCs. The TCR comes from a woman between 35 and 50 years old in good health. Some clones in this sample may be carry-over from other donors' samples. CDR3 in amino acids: CASSPRDRGRQGQPQHF. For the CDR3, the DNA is TGCGCCAGCAGTCCCCGGGACAGGGGGCGCCAAGGGCAGCCCCAGCATTTT.